The count of the clone carrying this T cell receptor beta chain is one. Its matching antigen is unknown. The data are from a study of T cells in Graves' hyperthyroidism and ophthalmopathy. Findings of the study overall: Clonotypes that were expanded in thyroid above 0.001 mostly appeared in blood too. A model built on 13 V-J features separated ophthalmopathy from stable hyperthyroidism.

Germline V gene sequence: CDR1 DFQATT, CDR2 SNEGSKA (reference sequence). V was trimmed by 3 bases and J by 4 bases, leaving 8 bases between them. CDR3 length: 12 residues. TCR beta CDR3 regions were amplified from RNA transcripts. HTBI primers were employed in a first-round RT-PCR of the TCR CDR3. A single record per CDR3 protein comes from TCRdb applying MiXCR to the multiplex PCR reads. Of roughly 580,000 distinct CDR3 sequences in the sample, 40% to 55% were seen once. Lactation, pregnancy, other autoimmune disease or uncontrolled infection led to exclusion of patients. The diagnoses drew upon clinical symptoms, serum thyroxine and TRAb, thyroid ultrasound and orbital computed tomography.

The J gene is TRBJ2-3, the V gene TRBV20-1; D remains unclear. The receptor was isolated from a woman between 18 and 29 years old with Graves' hyperthyroidism. Material: peripheral blood or thyroid tissue (not recorded which). The CDR3 is CSARLGSDTQYF. The DNA for the CDR3 is TGCAGTGCTAGGCTGGGCTCAGATACGCAGTATTTT.